The clone carrying this T cell receptor beta chain was seen a few times. Because the CDR3's place on the DNA is in doubt, the DNA is left out and the CDR3 is given as listed by TCRdb. This entry belongs to a study of human T cells and chemical hapten exposure. Study-level background: Patients received weekly diphenylcyclopropenone doses to the scalp throughout the roughly 23-week study.

Inclusive of both ends, the CDR3 amounts to 14 amino acids. Per the germline V gene, CDR1 is LGHNA and CDR2 is YSLEER. Sample time point: patch test 1, 2 weeks after DPC sensitization. The treatment was: therapeutic diphenylcyclopropenone sensitization with weekly scalp DPC. Ahead of applying each patch test, blood was sampled. Extraction yielded total RNA from whole blood (unfractionated). The library labeled individual cDNA molecules by adding unique molecular identifiers to them. TCRdb re-called the RACE reads with MiXCR, one entry per CDR3 protein. The table has about 120,000 distinct CDR3 sequences, about an eighth seen once.

The sample was whole blood, taken in connection with sensitization to the hapten diphenylcyclopropenone (DPC). This receptor was taken from a woman aged 45-60 years with alopecia areata. Some clones in this sample may be carry-over from other donors' samples. The genes are TRBV4-3 and TRBJ2-3; the table's D call TRBD1 went unverified against the DNA. CDR3 amino acids: CASSQDGVGRGTYF.